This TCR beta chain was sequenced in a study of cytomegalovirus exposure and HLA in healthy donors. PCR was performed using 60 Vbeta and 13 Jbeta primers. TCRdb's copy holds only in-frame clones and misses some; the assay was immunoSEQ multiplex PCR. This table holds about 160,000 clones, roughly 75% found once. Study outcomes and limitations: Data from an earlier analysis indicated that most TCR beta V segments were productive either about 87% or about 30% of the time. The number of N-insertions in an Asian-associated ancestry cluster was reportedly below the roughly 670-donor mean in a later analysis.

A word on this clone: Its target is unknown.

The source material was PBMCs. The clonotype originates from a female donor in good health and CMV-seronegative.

CDR3 loop: CASSYPRDRGSPLHF. In DNA, the CDR3 is TGTGCCAGCAGTTACCCTCGGGACAGGGGTTCACCCCTCCACTTT. The chain joins TRBV6-5 to TRBJ1-6; TRBD1 agrees at 10 bases. Germline V CDR1 and CDR2: MNHEY, SVGAGI. The J segment lost 9 bases and the V segment lost 2 bases, leaving 4 bases of the junction unmatched. The CDR3 has 15 amino acids.